This is a list of T cell receptor beta chains from one sample in a study of Graves' ophthalmopathy and Graves' hyperthyroidism. From the multiplex PCR reads, TCRdb called clonotypes with MiXCR, one entry per CDR3 protein. In the table there are almost 750,000 distinct CDR3 sequences, roughly 40% of which are singletons. Sample: peripheral blood. The receptors shown here come from an adult man with Graves' ophthalmopathy. CDR3s include the opening cysteine and the closing phenylalanine or tryptophan. A D gene is named only where the DNA matches it firmly. Expanded clones are given a class, and other clones once, few, many or no size at all.

d_gene: TRBD1; v_gene: TRBV6-5; j_gene: TRBJ1-5; abundance: few; CDR3nt: TGTGCCAGCAGTACGACAGGGGCGAATCAGCCCCAGCATTTT; CDR3aa: CASSTTGANQPQHF
d_gene: TRBD1; v_gene: TRBV20-1; j_gene: TRBJ1-1; abundance: NA; CDR3nt: TGCAGTGCTAGAGAGAGACAGGGGTTGGCTTTCTTT; CDR3aa: CSARERQGLAFF
d_gene: NA; v_gene: TRBV7-9; j_gene: TRBJ2-2; abundance: NA; CDR3nt: TGTGCCAGCAGCCCCCCGGGAAATGGTGGGACCGGGGAGCTGTTTTTT; CDR3aa: CASSPPGNGGTGELFF
d_gene: NA; v_gene: TRBV10-3; j_gene: TRBJ1-1; abundance: few; CDR3nt: TGTGCCAGCAGACCAACTACGGCCTGGGTTTGGGACACTGAAGCTTTCTTT; CDR3aa: CASRPTTAWVWDTEAFF
d_gene: TRBD2; v_gene: TRBV6-1; j_gene: TRBJ2-5; abundance: few; CDR3nt: TGTGCCAGCAGTCAGTTCGGACTAGCGGGAGGGGAGACCCAGTACTTC; CDR3aa: CASSQFGLAGGETQYF
d_gene: NA; v_gene: TRBV20-1; j_gene: TRBJ2-7; abundance: NA; CDR3nt: TGCAGTGCCACGCTGGAAGGGAGGTTGGAGCAGTACTTC; CDR3aa: CSATLEGRLEQYF
d_gene: NA; v_gene: TRBV29-1; j_gene: TRBJ2-7; abundance: NA; CDR3nt: TGCAGCTCGAGGACGAGTTCCTACGAGCAGTACTTC; CDR3aa: CSSRTSSYEQYF
d_gene: NA; v_gene: TRBV10-3; j_gene: TRBJ1-4; abundance: NA; CDR3nt: TGTGCCAGCAGTTACAGTTCCGGGGCAAAACTGTTTTTT; CDR3aa: CASSYSSGAKLFF
d_gene: NA; v_gene: TRBV25-1; j_gene: TRBJ1-6; abundance: NA; CDR3nt: TGTGCCAGCAGTGATAGTGCCGGGGGTGGCTCACCCCTCCACTTT; CDR3aa: CASSDSAGGGSPLHF
d_gene: NA; v_gene: TRBV7-3; j_gene: TRBJ1-1; abundance: NA; CDR3nt: TGTACCAGCAGCTTATGGGGGAACACTGAAGCTTTCTTT; CDR3aa: CTSSLWGNTEAFF
d_gene: NA; v_gene: TRBV20-1; j_gene: TRBJ1-1; abundance: NA; CDR3nt: TGCAGTGCTAGAGGGTGGCAGGCCACTGAAGCTTTCTTT; CDR3aa: CSARGWQATEAFF
d_gene: TRBD2; v_gene: TRBV7-3; j_gene: TRBJ2-2; abundance: many; CDR3nt: TGTGCCAGCAGCCGGACTAGCGGGGAGCTGTTTTTT; CDR3aa: CASSRTSGELFF
d_gene: NA; v_gene: TRBV7-9; j_gene: TRBJ1-6; abundance: few; CDR3nt: TGTGCCAGCAGCCGGGACGCGAATTCACCCCTCCACTTT; CDR3aa: CASSRDANSPLHF
d_gene: TRBD1; v_gene: TRBV7-9; j_gene: TRBJ2-3; abundance: NA; CDR3nt: TGTGCCAGCAGCAATGACAGGGGGTCGGCAGATACGCAGTATTTT; CDR3aa: CASSNDRGSADTQYF
d_gene: TRBD2; v_gene: TRBV7-2; j_gene: TRBJ2-5; abundance: many; CDR3nt: TGTGCCAGCAGCTGGGGGGGGAAGGAGACCCAGTACTTC; CDR3aa: CASSWGGKETQYF
d_gene: TRBD1; v_gene: TRBV10-2; j_gene: TRBJ2-7; abundance: few; CDR3nt: TGTGCCAGCAGCGCCGACCCAAACCAGGGGGCGTACCACGAGCAGTACTTC; CDR3aa: CASSADPNQGAYHEQYF
d_gene: NA; v_gene: TRBV7-6; j_gene: TRBJ1-3; abundance: NA; CDR3nt: TGTGCCAGCAGCTTAGCCCCCCCTGGCCGGCTCTCTGGAAACACCATATATTTT; CDR3aa: CASSLAPPGRLSGNTIYF
d_gene: TRBD2; v_gene: TRBV6-5; j_gene: TRBJ2-2; abundance: NA; CDR3nt: TGTGCCGCGGGGGAAACCGGGGAGCTGTTTTTT; CDR3aa: CAAGETGELFF
d_gene: NA; v_gene: TRBV10-3; j_gene: TRBJ1-2; abundance: NA; CDR3nt: TGTGCCATCAGTGAAACGAAGCGCAGGCGGTATTATGGCTACACCTTC; CDR3aa: CAISETKRRRYYGYTF
d_gene: TRBD2; v_gene: TRBV29-1; j_gene: TRBJ2-7; abundance: NA; CDR3nt: TGCAGCTTGACCGGACTAGTCATGTCCTACGAGCAGTACTTC; CDR3aa: CSLTGLVMSYEQYF
d_gene: TRBD2; v_gene: TRBV20-1; j_gene: TRBJ2-7; abundance: few; CDR3nt: TGCAGTGCTAGTCTAGCGGGACCCTACGAGCAGTACTTC; CDR3aa: CSASLAGPYEQYF
d_gene: NA; v_gene: TRBV24-1; j_gene: TRBJ1-6; abundance: many; CDR3nt: TGTGCCACCAGAAGGGGGGAGGACTCACCCCTCCACTTT; CDR3aa: CATRRGEDSPLHF
d_gene: NA; v_gene: TRBV10-3; j_gene: TRBJ2-7; abundance: many; CDR3nt: TGTGCCACCACCGGGGGAACCTACGAGCAGTACTTC; CDR3aa: CATTGGTYEQYF
d_gene: NA; v_gene: TRBV6-6; j_gene: TRBJ2-7; abundance: few; CDR3nt: TGTGCCAGCAGTCAGGTCCGGGACGGCTCCTACGAGCAGTACTTC; CDR3aa: CASSQVRDGSYEQYF
d_gene: NA; v_gene: TRBV2; j_gene: TRBJ1-2; abundance: NA; CDR3nt: TGTGCCAGCAGTGATACGGGTCGCCAGGCCCACTCCCTGTTCTTC; CDR3aa: CASSDTGRQAHSLFF
d_gene: TRBD1; v_gene: TRBV2; j_gene: TRBJ2-7; abundance: many; CDR3nt: TGTGCCAGCAGTGATCACAGGGGTCCTAGCTCCTACGAGCAGTACTTC; CDR3aa: CASSDHRGPSSYEQYF
d_gene: TRBD1; v_gene: TRBV19; j_gene: TRBJ1-2; abundance: NA; CDR3nt: TGTGCCAGCAGCCAAGATGGGGGACAGTATGGCTACACCTTC; CDR3aa: CASSQDGGQYGYTF
d_gene: NA; v_gene: TRBV4-1; j_gene: TRBJ1-2; abundance: few; CDR3nt: TGCGCCAGCAGCCTAAACCCCAGGGGACTCGACGGCTACACCTTC; CDR3aa: CASSLNPRGLDGYTF
d_gene: TRBD1; v_gene: TRBV11-1; j_gene: TRBJ1-2; abundance: NA; CDR3nt: TGTGCCAGCAGCTTGGACAGGGGGGAATTCTATGGCTACACCTTC; CDR3aa: CASSLDRGEFYGYTF
d_gene: NA; v_gene: TRBV29-1; j_gene: TRBJ1-1; abundance: NA; CDR3nt: TGCAGCTTGGGGCAGGGTACGAGGGACACTGAAGCTTTCTTT; CDR3aa: CSLGQGTRDTEAFF
d_gene: TRBD1; v_gene: TRBV24-1; j_gene: TRBJ1-1; abundance: NA; CDR3nt: TGTGCCAGCAGTCTTATACAGGGGCACACTGAAGCTTTCTTT; CDR3aa: CASSLIQGHTEAFF
d_gene: TRBD1; v_gene: TRBV7-9; j_gene: TRBJ1-3; abundance: few; CDR3nt: TGTGCCAGCAGCGGGACAGGGGGTATGATCGGAAACACCATATATTTT; CDR3aa: CASSGTGGMIGNTIYF
d_gene: NA; v_gene: TRBV19; j_gene: TRBJ1-2; abundance: many; CDR3nt: TGTGCCAGTAGTTACTCCGGGGACTATGGCTACACCTTC; CDR3aa: CASSYSGDYGYTF
d_gene: NA; v_gene: TRBV29-1; j_gene: TRBJ1-2; abundance: NA; CDR3nt: TGCAGCATTCCGTTGACAGGAAACTATGGCTACACCTTC; CDR3aa: CSIPLTGNYGYTF
d_gene: NA; v_gene: TRBV29-1; j_gene: TRBJ1-2; abundance: NA; CDR3nt: TGCAGCGTTAAGAGGAACACCGGGGAGCTTAACTATGGCTACACCTTC; CDR3aa: CSVKRNTGELNYGYTF
d_gene: TRBD2; v_gene: TRBV28; j_gene: TRBJ2-7; abundance: many; CDR3nt: TGTGCCAGCACCACTACTAGCGGGTTGGGACGTAATCACTTC; CDR3aa: CASTTTSGLGRNHF
d_gene: TRBD1; v_gene: TRBV15; j_gene: TRBJ1-2; abundance: NA; CDR3nt: TGTGCCACCAGCGGTTACCGGGACAGCTATGGCTACACCTTC; CDR3aa: CATSGYRDSYGYTF
d_gene: TRBD2; v_gene: TRBV7-9; j_gene: TRBJ2-2; abundance: few; CDR3nt: TGTGCCAGCAGCTTAGCGCGACTAGCGGGGAACACCGGGGAGCTGTTTTTT; CDR3aa: CASSLARLAGNTGELFF
d_gene: TRBD1; v_gene: TRBV12-3/TRBV12-4; j_gene: TRBJ1-4; abundance: few; CDR3nt: TGTGCCAGCACACCGGGACAGGTCAATGAAAAACTGTTTTTT; CDR3aa: CASTPGQVNEKLFF